One and the same sample provided the 24 T cell receptor beta chains below, sequenced in a study of T cells in Graves' hyperthyroidism and ophthalmopathy. Regions amplified from RNA transcripts were the TCR beta CDR3 regions. The study used the HTBI primer set for a first-round RT-PCR of the TCR CDR3. TCRdb recomputed calls from the multiplex PCR reads with MiXCR, one row per CDR3 protein. The sample lists hundreds of thousands of distinct CDR3 sequences, roughly a sixth occurring once. Sequenced: blood. Source of these receptors: a woman between 18 and 29 years old with Graves' ophthalmopathy.

This clonotype was picked up many times. The V and J genes are TRBV2 and TRBJ2-1; a weak D match, TRBD1 (6 bases). Trimming removed 0 bases at V and 7 bases at J, with 13 bases between. Germline assignment: CDR1 SNHLY and CDR2 FYNNEI. This CDR3 contains 15 residues. As DNA, the CDR3 is TGTGCCAGCAGTGAAGCAAGGGGGTCAGGGAATGAGCAGTTCTTC. It specifies CASSEARGSGNEQFF.

This clonotype was seen many times. This chain connects TRBV2 to TRBJ2-1, with TRBD1 as a possible D gene (5 bases). V gave up 2 bases and J gave up 9 bases, with 11 bases separating them. Germline V gene lookup returns CDR1 SNHLY and CDR2 FYNNEI. CDR3 length: 13 residues. The CDR3 region has the DNA TGTGCCAGCAGTGAACGGCAGGGTGGTGAGCAGTTCTTC. Its protein is CASSERQGGEQFF.

The CDR3 is CASSQEGTGEAFF. The CDR3, as DNA: TGCGCCAGCAGCCAAGAAGGGACAGGGGAAGCTTTCTTT. The chain recombines TRBV4-3 with TRBJ1-1, with 9 bases identical to TRBD1. The CDR3 covers 13 residues. CDR1 is LGHNA, CDR2 YSLEER, per germline. The ends lost 0 bases at V and 8 bases at J; junction bases unmatched: 1.

This clonotype was observed a few times. This chain uses TRBV6-1 with TRBJ1-5; tentatively, D is TRBD1 (6 bases). This CDR3 has 11 residues. Trimming removed 11 bases at V and 5 bases at J, with 10 bases between. Germline loops: CDR1 MNHNS, CDR2 SASEGT. CDR3 nucleotides: TGTGCCGTCGGGGGCCATCAGCCCCAGCATTTT. Translating it yields CAVGGHQPQHF.

V is TRBV6-1 and J is TRBJ1-1; 8 bases line up with TRBD1. The trim removed 6 bases at V and 4 bases at J, leaving 16 bases unmatched. The CDR3 has 17 residues. CDR1 is MNHNS and CDR2 is SASEGT in the germline V gene. CDR3 in amino acids: CASRPGQGQVGSTEAFF. The CDR3, as DNA: TGTGCCAGCAGACCTGGACAGGGCCAAGTTGGCTCCACTGAAGCTTTCTTT.

This clonotype was detected only a few times. This rearrangement joins TRBV27 to TRBJ2-1; TRBD2 aligns across 7 bases. Germline V gene data show CDR1 as MNHEY and CDR2 as SMNVEV (reference sequence). J gave up 8 bases and V 3 bases, and 10 bases lay outside the gene matches. The CDR3 sequence is 15 residues long. In DNA form, the CDR3 reads TGTGCCAGCAGTTTGTTGGGGGAGGGCATAGATGAGCAGTTCTTC. It translates to CASSLLGEGIDEQFF.

This sequence joins TRBV6-1 and TRBJ1-5; TRBD1 matches at 8 bases. V trimming: 5 bases; J trimming: 2 bases; junction bases outside the gene matches: 8. Looked up from germline, CDR1 is MNHNS and CDR2 is SASEGT. The CDR3 is made up of 16 amino acids. The CDR3 sequence: CASSFLQGEGNQPQHF. CDR3 DNA: TGTGCCAGCAGTTTCTTACAGGGGGAGGGCAATCAGCCCCAGCATTTT.

This clonotype was recorded a few times. A read error is possible here, since a much larger clone lies one base away. The rearrangement uses TRBV30 and TRBJ2-7; a weak D match, TRBD2 (6 bases). The CDR3 runs 13 residues. The germline CDR1 and CDR2 sequences are GTSNPN and SVGIG (reference sequence). V was cut by 1 base and J by 2 bases, with 9 bases left in between. CDR3: CAWSAGGTYEQYF. CDR3 bases: TGTGCCTGGAGTGCTGGCGGGACCTACGAGCAGTACTTC.

This clonotype was detected a few times. The V gene is TRBV20-1, the J gene TRBJ2-7, with a tentative D call TRBD2 (6 bases). The germline gives CDR1 DFQATT, CDR2 SNEGSKA (reference sequence). The V end was cut by 5 bases, the J end by 3 bases, with 17 bases between. The CDR3 spans 14 residues. The CDR3 DNA follows: TGCAGTGCTCCGAGCCGGGACTCCTTCTACGAGCAGTACTTC. Amino acid sequence: CSAPSRDSFYEQYF.

This clonotype was counted between two and nine times. V is TRBV5-1 and J is TRBJ2-1; TRBD2 is a possible D gene (6 bases). This CDR3 comprises 16 residues. Trimming shortened V by 5 bases and J by 4 bases, and 19 bases separated the two germline ends. Looked up from germline, CDR1 is SGHRS and CDR2 is YFSETQ. CDR3 DNA: TGCGCCAGCAGTCGCGGGGCAGGCCCGCAGTACAATGAGCAGTTCTTC. Translation gives CASSRGAGPQYNEQFF.

This chain joins TRBV12-3 or TRBV12-4 and TRBJ1-3; TRBD1 matches at 7 bases. This CDR3 region has 18 residues. The V segment lost 5 bases and the J segment 0 bases; nucleotides outside the gene matches: 13. The CDR3 DNA follows: TGTGCCAGCAGTCCCACGGGGGGACAGCGAAGCTCTGGAAACACCATATATTTT. Its translation is CASSPTGGQRSSGNTIYF.

This clonotype was found many times. This rearrangement joins TRBV30 to TRBJ2-7, with TRBD1 identical over 9 bases. This CDR3 has 13 residues. Trimming took 4 bases from V and 6 from J; bases not matched to a gene: 7. The germline CDR1 and CDR2 sequences are GTSNPN and SVGIG (reference sequence). The CDR3 DNA is TGTGCCTGGAATCCTACAGGGGGCGGCGAGCAGTACTTC. Encoded protein: CAWNPTGGGEQYF.

The chain has TRBV11-2 and TRBJ1-3; D unresolved. The V gene's germline CDR1 is SGHAT and CDR2 FQNNGV. The length of the CDR3 is 17 residues. Between the trimmed V and J ends, which lost 5 bases and 4 bases, there was a span of 21 bases. The CDR3 is CASSPEWEGLWGNTIYF. CDR3 nucleotide sequence: TGTGCCAGCAGCCCAGAATGGGAGGGATTATGGGGAAACACCATATATTTT.

At least ten counts were recorded for this clonotype. V usage is TRBV6-1 and J usage is TRBJ1-1; TRBD1 matches at 7 bases. Trimming cost V 8 bases and J 0 bases; bases outside gene matches: 3. Germline assignment: CDR1 MNHNS and CDR2 SASEGT. The CDR3 is 13 residues long. The CDR3 protein is CASGGQLNTEAFF. As DNA, the CDR3 is TGTGCCAGCGGGGGACAGCTGAACACTGAAGCTTTCTTT.

V usage is TRBV5-6 and J usage is TRBJ2-3; D remains ambiguous. The ends were cut back, 0 bases at V and 7 bases at J, with 3 bases in the middle. This CDR3 spans 11 amino acids. Germline values: CDR1 SGHDT, CDR2 YYEEEE. The DNA for the CDR3 is TGTGCCAGCAGCTTGGATTATACGCAGTATTTT. Residues: CASSLDYTQYF.

This clonotype has ten or more counts. This chain connects TRBV6-1 to TRBJ2-7; TRBD1 matches 10 bases. CDR1 is MNHNS and CDR2 is SASEGT in the germline V gene. CDR3 length: 13 residues. The J segment lost 5 bases and the V segment lost 6 bases, leaving 4 bases of the junction unmatched. CDR3 region: CASRPDRGDEQYF. For the CDR3, the DNA is TGTGCCAGCAGACCGGACAGGGGGGACGAGCAGTACTTC.

In this sample, this clonotype turned up a few times. The chain carries TRBV4-3 and TRBJ2-3; TRBD1 is a possible D gene (6 bases). The CDR3 has 15 residues. Germline assignment: CDR1 LGHNA and CDR2 YSLEER. Deletions cut 0 bases from V and 3 bases from J, with 10 bases between. The CDR3 loop is CASSQEVGATDTQYF. DNA of the CDR3: TGCGCCAGCAGCCAAGAAGTGGGGGCAACAGATACGCAGTATTTT.

This clonotype was counted many times. The chain uses TRBV7-9 and TRBJ2-1; 13 bases are a match to TRBD2. The V gene end was trimmed by 1 base and the J gene end by 6 bases; junction bases not matched to a gene: 6. The CDR3 sequence is 17 residues long. Per germline, CDR1 SEHNR and CDR2 FQNEAQ (reference sequence). The CDR3 coding sequence is TGTGCCAGCAGCTTAGTAGGGGGGACTAGCGGGATCAATGAGCAGTTCTTC. This sequence encodes CASSLVGGTSGINEQFF.

This clonotype has only one observation. The chain has TRBV11-1 and TRBJ2-7; 8 nucleotides match TRBD1. This CDR3 region has 15 residues. The germline V gene has CDR1 SGHAT and CDR2 FQDESV (reference sequence). The V segment lost 5 bases and the J segment 3 bases; nucleotides outside the gene matches: 9. The CDR3 protein is CASSPRDRQFYEQYF. The CDR3 DNA sequence: TGTGCCAGCAGCCCCCGGGACAGGCAATTCTACGAGCAGTACTTC.

The chain carries TRBV5-1 and TRBJ2-7; 8 positions match TRBD1. CDR3 size: 14 residues. Germline values: CDR1 SGHRS, CDR2 YFSETQ. Losses at the gene ends were 2 bases for V and 6 bases for J; bases not matched to a gene: 7. The CDR3: CASSLQGGVTEQYF. The CDR3 DNA reads as TGCGCCAGCAGCTTACAGGGGGGAGTCACCGAGCAGTACTTC.

This clonotype has a handful of counts. The V call is TRBV11-2, the J call TRBJ1-1; 10 bases line up with TRBD1. This CDR3 has 17 amino acids. CDR1 and CDR2 from the germline V gene are SGHAT and FQNNGV. The ends lost 0 bases at V and 8 bases at J; junction bases unmatched: 12. This CDR3 reads CASSLDLETGGDPEAFF. In DNA form, the CDR3 reads TGTGCCAGCAGCTTAGATCTCGAGACAGGGGGCGATCCAGAAGCTTTCTTT.

Comment on this clonotype: A much larger clone is a single base away; this may be a read error. This chain connects TRBV7-6 to TRBJ2-3, with D uncertain. Germline CDR1 and CDR2: SGHVS and FNYEAQ. The CDR3 is 13 amino acids. Deletions cut 11 bases from V and 0 bases from J, with 12 bases between. CDR3 sequence: CACALGSTDTQYF. The CDR3 nucleotides are TGTGCCTGTGCATTAGGGAGCACAGATACGCAGTATTTT.

This clonotype was observed many times. The chain is built from TRBV20-1 and TRBJ2-3; tentatively, D is TRBD2 (6 bases). CDR1 and CDR2 from the germline V gene are DFQATT and SNEGSKA (reference sequence). The CDR3 extends over 14 amino acids. Trimming left V 3 bases short and J 5 bases short, with 15 bases between. This CDR3 reads CSASSAGSVDTQYF. The CDR3 nucleotides read TGCAGTGCTAGCTCGGCGGGAAGTGTAGATACGCAGTATTTT.

This clonotype was seen ten or more times. The V gene is TRBV20-1, the J gene TRBJ1-2, with a possible D match to TRBD1 (5 bases). The CDR3 totals 14 residues. CDR1 and CDR2 from the germline V gene are DFQATT and SNEGSKA (reference sequence). The V end lost 1 base, the J end lost 2 bases, and 11 bases lay between the germline ends. The CDR3 region is CSARGARENYGYTF. The CDR3 bases are TGCAGTGCTAGAGGGGCCAGGGAAAACTATGGCTACACCTTC.